These 9 T cell receptor beta chains came from one sample sequenced in a study of Graves' ophthalmopathy and Graves' hyperthyroidism. Beta-chain TCR CDR3 regions were amplified from RNA transcripts. HTBI primers served in a first-round RT-PCR, which a second-round multiplex PCR followed. From the multiplex PCR reads, TCRdb called clonotypes with MiXCR, one entry per CDR3 protein. Altogether 650,000 to 900,000 distinct CDR3 sequences are present, approximately 40% being singletons, with the ten largest covering roughly 46%. The sample was peripheral blood. The receptors derive from an adult man with Graves' ophthalmopathy.

Concerning this clonotype: One junction end disagrees with the germline gene, perhaps due to a read error. The chain uses TRBV10-3 and TRBJ2-7; the match to TRBD1 covers 7 bases. Germline V gene lookup returns CDR1 ENHRY and CDR2 SYGVKD. CDR3 size: 14 residues. For the CDR3, the DNA is TGTGCCAGCAGTACCGGGGACAGCCAGTACGAGCAGTACTTC. Translated: CASSTGDSQYEQYF.

There are a few counts of this clonotype. One end of the junction fails to match germline, which may point to a read error. The J gene is TRBJ1-2, the V gene TRBV7-2; 9 bases line up with TRBD1. This CDR3 spans 14 amino acids. Per the germline V gene, CDR1 is SGHTA and CDR2 is FQGNSA. CDR3 sequence: CASSQTGGVGGYTF. CDR3 nucleotide sequence: TGCGCCAGCAGCCAGACAGGGGGAGTCGGTGGCTACACCTTC.

On this clonotype itself: One junction end disagrees with the germline gene, perhaps due to a read error. The chain combines TRBV24-1 with TRBJ1-5, with TRBD1 matching 7 bases. This CDR3 has 16 residues. Germline values: CDR1 KGHDR, CDR2 SFDVKD. CDR3 region: CAASSSGGNSNQPQHF. CDR3 bases: TGTGCCGCCAGCAGTTCAGGGGGAAATAGCAATCAGCCCCAGCATTTT.

This chain uses TRBV25-1 with TRBJ1-3, with no clear D. The germline gives CDR1 MGHDK, CDR2 SYGVNS. V was cut by 4 bases and J by 9 bases, with 16 bases left in between. This CDR3 contains 14 residues. This CDR3 reads CASSAPSYQTTIYF. DNA of the CDR3: TGTGCCAGCAGTGCGCCGTCTTACCAGACCACCATATATTTT.

This clonotype was detected a few times. The chain employs TRBV24-1 and TRBJ1-5; 9 bases fit TRBD1. Trimming removed 4 bases from V and 6 bases from J; junction bases left unmatched: 9. Germline V gene sequence: CDR1 KGHDR, CDR2 SFDVKD. The CDR3 extends over 16 amino acids. The CDR3 DNA reads as TGTGCCACCAGTGACCCAGGGACAGGGTTGTCTCAGCCCCAGCATTTT. The encoded protein is CATSDPGTGLSQPQHF.

This clonotype occurred a few times. The V call is TRBV25-1, the J call TRBJ2-2, with no clear D. Per germline, CDR1 MGHDK and CDR2 SYGVNS. V was cut by 5 bases and J by 4 bases, with 11 bases left in between. The CDR3 is made up of 14 amino acids. CDR3 sequence reads: CASSLKRGTGELFF. CDR3 in DNA: TGTGCCAGCAGTTTAAAACGAGGCACCGGGGAGCTGTTTTTT.

The chain combines TRBV10-3 with TRBJ1-3; no reliable D call. Germline V gene data show CDR1 as ENHRY and CDR2 as SYGVKD. V lost 10 bases and J 2 bases, leaving 15 bases between the germline ends. The CDR3 runs 14 residues. This CDR3 reads CASRERVTGNTIYF. CDR3 coding DNA: TGTGCCAGCAGAGAGAGGGTTACTGGAAACACCATATATTTT.

With respect to this clonotype: Since no conserved phenylalanine or tryptophan closes the CDR3, a read error is the likely cause. The chain joins TRBV7-9 to TRBJ1-1; D not resolved. Looked up from germline, CDR1 is SEHNR and CDR2 is FQNEAQ (reference sequence). V shed 3 bases and J shed 0 bases, with 8 bases lying between them. This CDR3 has 14 residues. As DNA, the CDR3 is TGTGCCAGCAGCTTGGGCGAGATGAACACTGAAGCTTTCGTT. Its translation is CASSLGEMNTEAFV.

The rearrangement uses TRBV7-9 and TRBJ1-4; D is unclear. This CDR3 region has 16 residues. Trimming removed 2 bases from V and 5 bases from J, with 15 bases in between. CDR1 SEHNR and CDR2 FQNEAQ come from the germline V gene (reference sequence). The CDR3 spells CASSLSRPEGNEKLFF. The CDR3 bases are TGTGCCAGCAGCTTAAGCAGGCCCGAAGGGAATGAAAAACTGTTTTTT.